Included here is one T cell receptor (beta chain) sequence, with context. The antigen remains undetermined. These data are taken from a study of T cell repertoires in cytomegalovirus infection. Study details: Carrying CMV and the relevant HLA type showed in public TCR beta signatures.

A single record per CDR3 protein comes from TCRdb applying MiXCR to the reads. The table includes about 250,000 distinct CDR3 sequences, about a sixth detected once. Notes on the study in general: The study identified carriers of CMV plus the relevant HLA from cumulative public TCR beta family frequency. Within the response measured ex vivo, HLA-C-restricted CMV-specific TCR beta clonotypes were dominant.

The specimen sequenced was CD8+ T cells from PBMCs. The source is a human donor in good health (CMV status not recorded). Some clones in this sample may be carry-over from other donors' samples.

CDR3: CASSQDRDSSYEQYF. Here the CDR3 DNA reads TGCGCCAGCAGCCAGGACCGGGACAGCTCCTACGAGCAGTACTTC. The chain couples TRBV4-3 to TRBJ2-7; 7 nucleotides match TRBD1. The CDR3 extends over 15 amino acids. CDR1 is LGHNA and CDR2 is YSLEER in the germline V gene. The J segment lost 0 bases and the V segment lost 3 bases, leaving 5 bases of the junction unmatched.